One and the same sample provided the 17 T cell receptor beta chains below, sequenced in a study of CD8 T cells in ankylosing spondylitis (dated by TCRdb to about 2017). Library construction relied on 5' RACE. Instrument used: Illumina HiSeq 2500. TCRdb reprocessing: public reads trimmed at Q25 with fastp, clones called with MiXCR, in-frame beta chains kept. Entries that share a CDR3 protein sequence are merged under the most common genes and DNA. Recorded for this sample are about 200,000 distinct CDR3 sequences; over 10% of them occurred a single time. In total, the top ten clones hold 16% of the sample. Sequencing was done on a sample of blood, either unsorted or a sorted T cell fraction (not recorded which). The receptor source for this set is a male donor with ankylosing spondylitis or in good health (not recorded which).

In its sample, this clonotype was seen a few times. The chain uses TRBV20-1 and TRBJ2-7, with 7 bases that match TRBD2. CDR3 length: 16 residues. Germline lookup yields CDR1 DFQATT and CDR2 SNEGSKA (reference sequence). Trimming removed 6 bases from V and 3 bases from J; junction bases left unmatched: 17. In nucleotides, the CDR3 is TGCAGTGCCCGGGTGACGTGGGGAGGGGATGGCTACGAGCAGTACTTC. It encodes CSARVTWGGDGYEQYF.

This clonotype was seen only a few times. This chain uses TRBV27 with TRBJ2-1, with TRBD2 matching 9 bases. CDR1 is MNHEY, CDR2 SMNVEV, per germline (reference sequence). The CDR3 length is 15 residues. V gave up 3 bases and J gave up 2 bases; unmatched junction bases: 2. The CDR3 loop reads CASSFSSGAYNEQFF. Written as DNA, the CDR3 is TGTGCCAGCAGTTTCTCTAGCGGGGCCTACAATGAGCAGTTCTTC.

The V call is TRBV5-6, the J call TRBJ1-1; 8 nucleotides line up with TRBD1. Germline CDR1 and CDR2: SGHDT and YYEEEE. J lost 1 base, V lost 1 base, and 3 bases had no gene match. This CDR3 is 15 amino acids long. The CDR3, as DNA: TGTGCCAGCAGCTTGACCGGGACAGGGAACACTGAAGCTTTCTTT. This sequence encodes CASSLTGTGNTEAFF.

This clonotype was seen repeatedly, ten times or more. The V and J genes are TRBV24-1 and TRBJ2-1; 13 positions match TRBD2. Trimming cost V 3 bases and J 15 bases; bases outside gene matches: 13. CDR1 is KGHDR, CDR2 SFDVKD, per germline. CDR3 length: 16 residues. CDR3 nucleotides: TGTGCCACCAGTGATGACGACTACCCGACTAGCGGGGGGTTGTTCTTC. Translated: CATSDDDYPTSGGLFF.

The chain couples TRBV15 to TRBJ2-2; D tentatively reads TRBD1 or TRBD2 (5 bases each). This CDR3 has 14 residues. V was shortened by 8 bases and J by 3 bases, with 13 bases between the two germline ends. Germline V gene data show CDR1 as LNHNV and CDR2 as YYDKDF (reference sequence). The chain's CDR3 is CATRGSYYTGELFF. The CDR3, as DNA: TGTGCCACCCGGGGCAGCTACTACACCGGGGAGCTGTTTTTT.

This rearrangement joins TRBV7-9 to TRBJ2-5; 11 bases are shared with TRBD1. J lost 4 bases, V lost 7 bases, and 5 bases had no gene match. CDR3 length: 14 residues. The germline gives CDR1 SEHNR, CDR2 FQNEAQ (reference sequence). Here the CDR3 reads CASTWTGGRETQYF. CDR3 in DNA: TGTGCCAGCACTTGGACAGGGGGCCGAGAGACCCAGTACTTC.

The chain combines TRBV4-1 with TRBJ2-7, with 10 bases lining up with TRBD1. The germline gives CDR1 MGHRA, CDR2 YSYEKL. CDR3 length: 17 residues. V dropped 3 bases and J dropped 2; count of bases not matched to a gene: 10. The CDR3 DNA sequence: TGCGCCAGCAGCCAGGTCCCCTTGGACAGGGGGACCTACGAGCAGTACTTC. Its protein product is CASSQVPLDRGTYEQYF.

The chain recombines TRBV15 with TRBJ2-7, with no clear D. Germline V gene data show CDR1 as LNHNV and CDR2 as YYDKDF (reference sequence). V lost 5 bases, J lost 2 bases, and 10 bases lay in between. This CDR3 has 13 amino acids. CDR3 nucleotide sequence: TGTGCCACCAGCCGAATAACAGCCTACGAGCAGTACTTC. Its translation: CATSRITAYEQYF.

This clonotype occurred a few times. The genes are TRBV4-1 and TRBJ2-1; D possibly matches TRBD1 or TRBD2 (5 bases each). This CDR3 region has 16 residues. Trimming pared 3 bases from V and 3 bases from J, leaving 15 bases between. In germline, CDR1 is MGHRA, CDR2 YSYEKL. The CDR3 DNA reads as TGCGCCAGCAGCCAGGAACCCGGGACGGACTACAATGAGCAGTTCTTC. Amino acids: CASSQEPGTDYNEQFF.

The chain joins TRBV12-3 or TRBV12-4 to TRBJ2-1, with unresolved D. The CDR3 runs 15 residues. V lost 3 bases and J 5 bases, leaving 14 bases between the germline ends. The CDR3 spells CASSFLILGHNEQFF. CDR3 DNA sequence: TGTGCCAGCAGTTTTTTGATCCTAGGGCACAATGAGCAGTTCTTC.

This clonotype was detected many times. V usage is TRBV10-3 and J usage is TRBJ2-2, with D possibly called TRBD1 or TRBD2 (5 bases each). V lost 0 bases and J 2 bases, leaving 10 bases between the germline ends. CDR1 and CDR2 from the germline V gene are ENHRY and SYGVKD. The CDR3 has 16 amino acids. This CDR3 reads CAISESFRGNTGELFF. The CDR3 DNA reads TGTGCCATCAGTGAGTCGTTTCGGGGCAACACCGGGGAGCTGTTTTTT.

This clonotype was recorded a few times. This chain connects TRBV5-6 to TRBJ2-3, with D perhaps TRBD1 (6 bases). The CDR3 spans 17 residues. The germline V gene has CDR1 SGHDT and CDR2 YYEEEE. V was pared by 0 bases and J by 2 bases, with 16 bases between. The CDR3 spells CASSLAVGDTSTDTQYF. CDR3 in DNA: TGTGCCAGCAGCTTGGCCGTCGGGGACACCTCCACAGATACGCAGTATTTT.

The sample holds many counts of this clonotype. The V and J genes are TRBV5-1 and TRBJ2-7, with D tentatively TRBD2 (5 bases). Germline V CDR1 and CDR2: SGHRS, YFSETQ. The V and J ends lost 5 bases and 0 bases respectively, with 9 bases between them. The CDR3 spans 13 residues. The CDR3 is CASSSAGSYEQYF. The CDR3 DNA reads TGCGCCAGCAGTTCGGCGGGCTCCTACGAGCAGTACTTC.

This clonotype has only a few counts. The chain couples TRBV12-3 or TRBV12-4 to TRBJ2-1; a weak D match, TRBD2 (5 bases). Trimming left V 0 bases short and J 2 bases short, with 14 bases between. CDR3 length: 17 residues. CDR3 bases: TGTGCCAGCAGTTTAGCTCCTCCGGGAAGTACCTACAATGAGCAGTTCTTC. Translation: CASSLAPPGSTYNEQFF.

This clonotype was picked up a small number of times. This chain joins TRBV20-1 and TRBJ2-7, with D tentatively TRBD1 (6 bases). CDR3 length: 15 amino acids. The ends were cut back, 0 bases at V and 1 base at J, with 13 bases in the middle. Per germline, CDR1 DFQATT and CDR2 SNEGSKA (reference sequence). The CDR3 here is CSARDLRGDSYEQYF. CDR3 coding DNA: TGCAGTGCTAGAGATCTCAGGGGCGATTCCTACGAGCAGTACTTC.

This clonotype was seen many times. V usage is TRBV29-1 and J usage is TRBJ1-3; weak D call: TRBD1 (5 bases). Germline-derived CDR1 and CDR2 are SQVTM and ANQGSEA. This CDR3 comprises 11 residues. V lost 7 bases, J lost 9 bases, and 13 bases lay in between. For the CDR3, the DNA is TGCAGCGCAGGGACCCCAGGCACCATATATTTT. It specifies CSAGTPGTIYF.

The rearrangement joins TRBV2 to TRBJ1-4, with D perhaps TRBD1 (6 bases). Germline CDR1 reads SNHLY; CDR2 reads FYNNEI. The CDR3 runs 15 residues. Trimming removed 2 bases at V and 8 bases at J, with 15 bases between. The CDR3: CASSEFTRGGEKLFF. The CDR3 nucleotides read TGTGCCAGCAGTGAATTCACCAGGGGTGGGGAAAAACTGTTTTTT.